This TCR beta chain comes out of a study of CXCR3-negative and CXCR3-positive naive CD8 T cells. The CDR3 loop spans 15 amino acids. Germline assignment: CDR1 MNHEY and CDR2 SVGEGT. With UMI labels, 5' RACE was used to prepare the TRB cDNA libraries. TCRdb reanalyzed the 5' RACE reads, giving one entry per CDR3 protein sequence and no DNA. The table lists 100,000 to 150,000 distinct CDR3 sequences. This clonotype was sampled from a human donor in good health. Some clones in this sample may be carry-over from other donors' samples. The material sequenced was naive CXCR3- CD8+ T cells from blood. Subset described: CD45RO-CCR7+CD27+CD95- naive CD8+ T cells lacking CXCR3 (TNR3-). The chain links TRBV6-2 or TRBV6-3 to TRBJ1-1; as DNA is missing, the TRBD1 call by TCRdb cannot be tested. CDR3 region: CASPPEAVMNTEAFF.